Sequencing of this T cell receptor beta chain was carried out in a study of T cell repertoires and leukemia-associated antigens. As to this clonotype: The target antigen is unknown.

In TCRdb, the 5' RACE reads were re-called with MiXCR into one record per CDR3 protein. This sample has over 10,000 distinct CDR3 sequences; over 40% occur once, and the top ten carry 33%. Without fetal bovine serum, CD3+ T cells were rested overnight. Study conclusions and caveats: No significant group difference appeared in Vbeta, Jbeta or VDJ counts.

Trimming stripped 2 bases from V and 6 bases from J, with 1 base between. The CDR3 is 11 amino acids. This TCR was recovered from a female donor in good health. The V and J genes are TRBV12-3 or TRBV12-4 and TRBJ2-2; D not certain. Specimen: CD3+ T cells sorted from blood and cultured. The CDR3 nucleotides read TGTGCCAGCAGTTTATCCGGGGAGCTGTTTTTT. It codes for CASSLSGELFF.